Below, 25 T cell receptor beta chains from the same sample are listed, as sequenced in a study of shared clonotypes between healthy human individuals. Generated by immunoSEQ multiplex PCR, the TCRdb table keeps only in-frame clones and is missing some. The table lists over a million clones, approximately 80% of them singletons. Sequencing was done on a sample of memory CD4+ T cells from PBMCs. The subset is: CD45RA-negative fraction. These receptors came from a man in his late teens or twenties in good health. Some clones in this sample may be carry-over from other donors' samples.

The rearrangement links TRBV5-1 to TRBJ2-1; 9 bases are a match to TRBD1. Trimming at V came to 2 bases and at J to 5 bases, leaving 8 bases not matched to a gene. The CDR3 is 16 amino acids. The germline V gene encodes CDR1 SGHRS and CDR2 YFSETQ. CDR3 in DNA: TGCGCCAGCAGCTTCCCACAGGGGGCAGTGGACAATGAGCAGTTCTTC. Translation gives CASSFPQGAVDNEQFF.

This sequence joins TRBV30 and TRBJ2-1; D may match TRBD1 or TRBD2 (5 bases each). V was cut by 3 bases and J by 4 bases, with 10 bases left in between. This CDR3 has 13 residues. CDR1 is GTSNPN, CDR2 SVGIG, per germline (reference sequence). The CDR3 sequence: CAWSHGAYNEQFF. Written as DNA, the CDR3 is TGTGCCTGGAGCCACGGGGCTTACAATGAGCAGTTCTTC.

V is TRBV5-8 and J is TRBJ2-1; the D gene could be TRBD1 or TRBD2 (7 bases each). The CDR3 sequence is 14 residues long. V was trimmed by 1 base and J by 13 bases, leaving 18 bases between them. The germline gives CDR1 SGHTS, CDR2 YDEGEE. The CDR3 coding sequence is TGTGCCAGCAGCTTGTTATCTAGCGGAGGGGGCCAGTTCTTC. Translated, it gives CASSLLSSGGGQFF.

Note on this clone: A single base separates this from a much larger clone, so it may be a read error. Within the sample, other DNA sequences also encode this same CDR3. The chain uses TRBV28 and TRBJ1-1, with D perhaps matching TRBD1 (6 bases). Germline V gene lookup returns CDR1 MDHEN and CDR2 SYDVKM. The CDR3 contains 14 residues. In nucleotides, the CDR3 is TGTGCCACCATTGTTGGGGGACATAACACCGAAGCTTTCTTT. As protein: CATIVGGHNTEAFF.

This sequence joins TRBV5-1 and TRBJ2-7; 7 nucleotides agree with TRBD2. The CDR3 sequence is 15 residues long. The V gene end was trimmed by 4 bases and the J gene end by 4 bases; junction bases not matched to a gene: 11. CDR1 is SGHRS and CDR2 is YFSETQ in the germline V gene. The CDR3 loop is CASSSTSAWGYEQYF. The DNA of the CDR3 is TGCGCCAGCAGCAGCACTAGCGCCTGGGGTTACGAGCAGTACTTC.

The chain combines TRBV5-6 with TRBJ2-7; TRBD1 agrees at 8 bases. The CDR3 is 14 residues long. Germline-derived CDR1 and CDR2 are SGHDT and YYEEEE. Trimming at V came to 4 bases and at J to 6 bases, leaving 9 bases not matched to a gene. DNA of the CDR3: TGTGCCAGCAGCCCAGGGGGCGGAGCGGGCGAGCAGTACTTC. Protein: CASSPGGGAGEQYF. The variable domain in full, completed from reference TRBV5-6 and TRBJ2-7, reads DAGVTQSPTHLIKTRGQQVTLRCSPKSGHDTVSWYQQALGQGPQFIFQYYEEEERQRGNFPDRFSGHQFPNYSSELNVNALLLGDSALYLCASSPGGGAGEQYFGPGTRLTVT.

The J gene is TRBJ1-3, the V gene TRBV9, with D unresolved. V lost 0 bases, J lost 0 bases, and 7 bases lay in between. The length of the CDR3 is 15 residues. Germline CDR1 reads SGDLS; CDR2 reads YYNGEE. The CDR3 DNA reads TGTGCCAGCAGCGTAGTGGGCAGCTCTGGAAACACCATATATTTT. Its protein is CASSVVGSSGNTIYF.

V usage is TRBV2 and J usage is TRBJ2-1, with D maybe TRBD1 (6 bases). Germline assignment: CDR1 SNHLY and CDR2 FYNNEI. Trimming pared 4 bases from V and 10 bases from J, leaving 17 bases between. The CDR3 is 14 amino acids. As DNA, the CDR3 is TGTGCCAGCAGTGGGGGGTTCAGGGGTGGAGAGCAGTTCTTC. Amino acids: CASSGGFRGGEQFF.

This rearrangement joins TRBV2 to TRBJ1-2; 8 positions match TRBD1. The germline V gene has CDR1 SNHLY and CDR2 FYNNEI. This CDR3 has 14 amino acids. The junction had 6 bases not matched to a gene; V was cut back by 2 bases and J by 7 bases. The CDR3 loop reads CASSERGQAAGYTF. The CDR3 region has the DNA TGTGCCAGCAGTGAACGGGGACAGGCGGCTGGCTACACCTTC.

As concerns this clone: One base away lies a much larger clone, so this may be a sequencing read error. This CDR3 is also generated by other DNA sequences in the sample. This chain links TRBV28 with TRBJ1-2; TRBD1 is a possible D gene (6 bases). V was cut by 5 bases and J by 2 bases, with 6 bases left in between. The CDR3 is 12 amino acids. Germline loops: CDR1 MDHEN, CDR2 SYDVKM. CDR3 DNA sequence: TGTGCCAGCAGTCAGGGGAACTATGGCTACACCTTC. It codes for CASSQGNYGYTF.

The gene calls are TRBV6-5 and TRBJ2-7, with D perhaps matching TRBD1 (6 bases). The CDR3 is made up of 15 amino acids. V lost 0 bases and J 5 bases, leaving 14 bases between the germline ends. Germline lookup yields CDR1 MNHEY and CDR2 SVGAGI. CDR3 loop: CASSYSTGRLHEQYF. The CDR3 coding sequence is TGTGCCAGCAGTTACTCGACAGGACGGCTCCACGAGCAGTACTTC.

The V call is TRBV18, the J call TRBJ1-4; 8 bases fit TRBD1. Germline V gene data show CDR1 as KGHSH and CDR2 as LQKENI. J was trimmed by 6 bases and V by 1 base; bases with no gene match: 1. This CDR3 is 14 amino acids long. CDR3 sequence (DNA): TGTGCCAGCTCACCACGGACAGGGTATGAAAAACTGTTTTTT. Its protein is CASSPRTGYEKLFF.

This clone has a count of ten or more. The chain is built from TRBV28 and TRBJ1-2; 7 bases match TRBD1. This CDR3 spans 16 amino acids. V gave up 4 bases and J gave up 5 bases; unmatched junction bases: 13. Germline V gene lookup returns CDR1 MDHEN and CDR2 SYDVKM. Here the CDR3 DNA reads TGTGCCAGCAGTTCCCCTCGACGGGACAGCCTTTATGGCTACACCTTC. This translates into CASSSPRRDSLYGYTF.

The genes are TRBV7-3 and TRBJ2-7, with 10 bases that match TRBD2. After removal of 3 bases from V and 1 base from J, the junction contained 6 bases not matched to a gene. Germline CDR1 reads SGHTA; CDR2 reads FQGTGA. The CDR3 consists of 16 residues. The chain's CDR3 is CASSLMSLAGSYEQYF. The CDR3 coding sequence is TGTGCCAGCAGCTTGATGTCACTAGCGGGATCCTACGAGCAGTACTTC.

This clone appeared many times. The chain combines TRBV20-1 with TRBJ1-2; D is unclear. This CDR3 is 11 amino acids long. The germline V and J ends were trimmed by 7 bases and 8 bases, with 14 bases remaining between them. Germline V lookup: CDR1 DFQATT, CDR2 SNEGSKA (reference sequence). The DNA of the CDR3 is TGCAGTGTCCTGGGATCCCACGGCTACACCTTC. Translation: CSVLGSHGYTF.

The chain couples TRBV28 to TRBJ2-7, with 10 bases matching TRBD1. Trimming at V came to 3 bases and at J to 0 bases, leaving 5 bases not matched to a gene. CDR3 length: 16 amino acids. Looked up from germline, CDR1 is MDHEN and CDR2 is SYDVKM. CDR3 residues: CASSLGGTGASYEQYF. The CDR3 nucleotides are TGTGCCAGCAGTTTGGGGGGGACAGGGGCCTCCTACGAGCAGTACTTC.

The chain is built from TRBV5-4 and TRBJ2-5; weak D call: TRBD1 (6 bases). The CDR3 totals 18 residues. Germline-derived CDR1 and CDR2 are SGHNT and YYREEE (reference sequence). V lost 5 bases to trimming and J lost 5 bases, with 28 bases between them. CDR3 amino acids: CASSPLEGRPQRGETQYF. CDR3 DNA: TGTGCCAGCAGTCCACTGGAAGGGAGACCGCAAAGGGGGGAGACCCAGTACTTC. The full variable domain, with the rest looked up from reference TRBV5-4 and TRBJ2-5, is ETGVTQSPTHLIKTRGQQVTLRCSSQSGHNTVSWYQQALGQGPQFIFQYYREEENGRGNFPPRFSGLQFPNYSSELNVNALELDDSALYLCASSPLEGRPQRGETQYFGPGTRLLVL.

The V call is TRBV19, the J call TRBJ2-5; 7 bases agree with TRBD2. The CDR3 covers 14 residues. Germline V CDR1 and CDR2: LNHDA, SQIVND (reference sequence). With V trimmed by 6 bases and J by 4 bases, 8 bases remained unmatched. As DNA, the CDR3 is TGTGCCAGTAGCCCTAGCGGACCCCCAGAGACCCAGTACTTC. This sequence encodes CASSPSGPPETQYF. Full variable domain (rest looked up from reference TRBV19 and TRBJ2-5): DGGITQSPKYLFRKEGQNVTLSCEQNLNHDAMYWYRQDPGQGLRLIYYSQIVNDFQKGDIAEGYSVSREKKESFPLTVTSAQKNPTAFYLCASSPSGPPETQYFGPGTRLLVL.

This clone was counted only a few times. This chain joins TRBV7-9 and TRBJ2-2; no firm D call. CDR1 and CDR2 (germline): SEHNR, FQNEAQ (reference sequence). This CDR3 is 19 amino acids long. Trimming took 0 bases from V and 5 from J, leaving 22 bases between them. CDR3 coding DNA: TGTGCCAGCAGCTTAGCCAGGACCACAACGATCTCGAGGACCGGGGAGCTGTTTTTT. This encodes CASSLARTTTISRTGELFF.

This clone was observed once. The chain links TRBV14 to TRBJ2-4; 8 bases fit TRBD1. This CDR3 is built from 14 residues. With V trimmed by 4 bases and J by 5 bases, 4 bases remained unmatched. CDR1 is SGHDN, CDR2 FVKESK, per germline. The CDR3 is CASSLGRGQNIQYF. The CDR3 coding sequence is TGTGCCAGCAGCCTGGGCAGGGGGCAAAACATTCAGTACTTC.

This chain joins TRBV28 and TRBJ1-5, with D tentatively TRBD1 (5 bases). CDR1 is MDHEN and CDR2 is SYDVKM in the germline V gene. Trimming shortened V by 7 bases and J by 3 bases, and 10 bases separated the two germline ends. The length of the CDR3 is 13 residues. This chain's CDR3 is CASTDRSNQPQHF. The CDR3 nucleotides are TGTGCCAGCACAGACAGATCCAATCAGCCCCAGCATTTT.

J is TRBJ1-1 and V is TRBV7-8; unclear D gene. The V end lost 1 base, the J end lost 7 bases, and 7 bases lay between the germline ends. The CDR3 sequence is 12 residues long. Germline CDR1 SGHVS, CDR2 FQNEAQ. The CDR3 spells CASSLVPLEAFF. Here the CDR3 DNA reads TGTGCCAGCAGCTTAGTTCCGCTTGAAGCTTTCTTT.

The rearrangement links TRBV7-2 to TRBJ2-3, with D tentatively TRBD2 (6 bases). Trimming cost V 2 bases and J 2 bases, with 11 bases left between them. The CDR3 totals 15 residues. CDR1 is SGHTA, CDR2 FQGNSA, per germline. This CDR3 is CASSLLGLHTDTQYF. DNA of the CDR3: TGTGCCAGCAGCTTATTGGGACTTCACACAGATACGCAGTATTTT.

The chain is built from TRBV5-4 and TRBJ2-6, with 7 bases identical to TRBD1. This CDR3 is 17 amino acids long. V shed 3 bases and J 4 bases; nucleotides not matched to a gene: 10. Germline V CDR1 and CDR2: SGHNT, YYREEE (reference sequence). CDR3 in DNA: TGTGCCAGCAGCTCCGAGGACAGGTCAGGCGGGGCCAACGTCCTGACTTTC. Residues: CASSSEDRSGGANVLTF.

The V and J genes are TRBV5-1 and TRBJ2-1; the D gene is possibly TRBD2 (6 bases). The CDR3 covers 16 residues. The ends were cut back, 5 bases at V and 1 base at J, with 16 bases in the middle. CDR1 and CDR2 (germline): SGHRS, YFSETQ. This chain's CDR3 is CASSSMGGFSYNEQFF. The CDR3 nucleotides read TGCGCCAGCAGTTCGATGGGGGGTTTTTCCTACAATGAGCAGTTCTTC.